This record covers a single T cell receptor (beta chain). This record belongs to a study of blood T cells in healthy people across ages. The CDR3 consists of 16 residues. Germline V lookup: CDR1 MNHNY, CDR2 SVGAGI (reference sequence). V was trimmed by 6 bases and J by 3 bases, leaving 19 bases between them. Primers used in a second PCR of roughly 6 to 11 cycles were a sample-barcoded 5' primer and a J-beta primer mix. Using its own MiXCR run on the 5' RACE reads, TCRdb lists one record per CDR3 protein. The table records around 1.1 million distinct CDR3 sequences, under 40% of them present only once.

The sequence derives from a man between 18 and 29 years old in good health. The chain combines TRBV6-6 with TRBJ2-3; maybe TRBD2 (6 bases). The sample taken for sequencing was blood. CDR3: CASSFVPGLGTDTQYF. The CDR3 nucleotides read TGTGCCAGCAGCTTCGTACCGGGACTGGGGACAGATACGCAGTATTTT.